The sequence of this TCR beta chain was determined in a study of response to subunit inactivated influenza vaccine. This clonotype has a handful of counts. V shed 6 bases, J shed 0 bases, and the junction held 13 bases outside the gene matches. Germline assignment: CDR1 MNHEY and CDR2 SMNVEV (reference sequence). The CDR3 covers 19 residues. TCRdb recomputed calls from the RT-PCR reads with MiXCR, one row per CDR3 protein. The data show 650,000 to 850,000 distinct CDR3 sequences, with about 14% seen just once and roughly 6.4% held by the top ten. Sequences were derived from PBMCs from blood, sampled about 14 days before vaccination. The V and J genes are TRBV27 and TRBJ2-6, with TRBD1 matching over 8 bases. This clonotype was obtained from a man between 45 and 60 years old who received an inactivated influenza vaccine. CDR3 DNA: TGTGCCAGCAGCGCCGTAGGACAGGGCCATATCTCTGGGGCCAACGTCCTGACTTTC. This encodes CASSAVGQGHISGANVLTF.